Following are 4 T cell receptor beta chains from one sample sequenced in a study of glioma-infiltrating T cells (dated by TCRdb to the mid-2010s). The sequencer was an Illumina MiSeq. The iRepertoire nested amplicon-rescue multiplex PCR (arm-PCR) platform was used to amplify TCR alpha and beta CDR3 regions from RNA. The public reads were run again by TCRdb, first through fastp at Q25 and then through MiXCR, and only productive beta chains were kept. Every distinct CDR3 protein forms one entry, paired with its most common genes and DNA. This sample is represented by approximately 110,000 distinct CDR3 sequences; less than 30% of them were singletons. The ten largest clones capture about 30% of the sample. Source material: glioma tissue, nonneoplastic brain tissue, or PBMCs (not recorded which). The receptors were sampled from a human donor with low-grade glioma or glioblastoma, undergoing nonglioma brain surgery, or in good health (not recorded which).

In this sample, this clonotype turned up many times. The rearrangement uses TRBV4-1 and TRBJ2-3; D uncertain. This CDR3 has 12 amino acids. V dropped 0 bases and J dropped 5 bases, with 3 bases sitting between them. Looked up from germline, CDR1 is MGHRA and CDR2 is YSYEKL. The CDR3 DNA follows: TGCGCCAGCAGCCAAGACAGAGATACGCAGTATTTT. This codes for CASSQDRDTQYF.

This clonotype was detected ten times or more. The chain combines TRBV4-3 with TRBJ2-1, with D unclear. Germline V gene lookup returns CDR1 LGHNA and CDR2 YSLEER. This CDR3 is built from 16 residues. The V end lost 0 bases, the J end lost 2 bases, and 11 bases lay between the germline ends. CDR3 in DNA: TGCGCCAGCAGCCAAGAGAAGAACAAACCCTACAATGAGCAGTTCTTC. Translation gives CASSQEKNKPYNEQFF.

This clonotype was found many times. CDR3 sequence reads: CASSQIRVNEKLFF. The CDR3 DNA reads TGTGCCAGCAGCCAAATCCGGGTCAATGAAAAACTGTTTTTT. The V and J genes are TRBV3-1 and TRBJ1-4; D unclear. Trimming cost V 2 bases and J 5 bases, with 9 bases left between them. This CDR3 contains 14 residues. Germline CDR1 is LGHDT and CDR2 is YNNKEL (reference sequence). Supplemented by reference TRBV3-1 and TRBJ1-4, the full variable domain reads DTAVSQTPKYLVTQMGNDKSIKCEQNLGHDTMYWYKQDSKKFLKIMFSYNNKELIINETVPNRFSPKSPDKAHLNLHINSLELGDSAVYFCASSQIRVNEKLFFGSGTQLSVL.

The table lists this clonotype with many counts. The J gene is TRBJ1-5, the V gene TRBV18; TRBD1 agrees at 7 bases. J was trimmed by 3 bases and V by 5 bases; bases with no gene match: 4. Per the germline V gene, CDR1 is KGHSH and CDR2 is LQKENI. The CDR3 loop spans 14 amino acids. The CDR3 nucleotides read TGTGCCAGCTCATACACAGGGGTCAATCAGCCCCAGCATTTT. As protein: CASSYTGVNQPQHF.